These 27 T cell receptor beta chains were all obtained from the same sample, sequenced in a study of cytomegalovirus exposure and HLA in healthy donors. The PCR employed 60 Vbeta primers together with 13 Jbeta primers. Profiled with immunoSEQ multiplex PCR; TCRdb holds only in-frame clones, not every one. The sample shows 85,000 to 120,000 clones, 71% of them seen only once. The source material was PBMCs. Receptors were obtained from a female donor in good health and CMV-seronegative.

The chain has TRBV11-1 and TRBJ2-1, with 7 nucleotides matching TRBD2. CDR3 length: 15 amino acids. CDR1 SGHAT and CDR2 FQDESV come from the germline V gene (reference sequence). J was trimmed by 4 bases and V by 1 base; bases with no gene match: 4. The CDR3 DNA reads TGTGCCAGCAGCTTAGGGCTAGCGGAGTACAATGAGCAGTTCTTC. Residues: CASSLGLAEYNEQFF.

J is TRBJ2-1 and V is TRBV5-1, with TRBD2 matching over 8 bases. Trimming cost V 0 bases and J 8 bases; bases outside gene matches: 7. CDR1 and CDR2 (germline): SGHRS, YFSETQ. The CDR3 has 15 residues. CDR3 amino acids: CASSLGSSGNDEQFF. The CDR3 DNA reads TGCGCCAGCAGCTTGGGAAGTAGCGGGAACGATGAGCAGTTCTTC.

Points on this clone: The identical CDR3 is also encoded by other nucleotide sequences in the sample. The rearrangement joins TRBV14 to TRBJ2-7, with unresolved D. V was shortened by 3 bases and J by 3 bases, with 12 bases between the two germline ends. There are 14 residues in the CDR3. Germline-derived CDR1 and CDR2 are SGHDN and FVKESK. The CDR3 region is CASSQRQPSYEQYF. DNA of the CDR3: TGTGCCAGCAGCCAGAGGCAGCCAAGCTACGAGCAGTACTTC.

This clone was picked up one time. This chain uses TRBV20-1 with TRBJ1-2, with D tentatively TRBD1 (5 bases). CDR3 length: 11 residues. The germline gives CDR1 DFQATT, CDR2 SNEGSKA (reference sequence). Trimming removed 7 bases from V and 8 bases from J, with 14 bases in between. CDR3 residues: CSGQRTKGYTF. In DNA, the CDR3 is TGCAGTGGGCAGAGGACAAAGGGCTACACCTTC.

A single count supports this clone. The chain has TRBV6-1 and TRBJ1-2, with no clear D. There are 15 residues in the CDR3. Germline CDR1 and CDR2: MNHNS and SASEGT. The germline V and J ends were trimmed by 5 bases and 0 bases, with 13 bases remaining between them. The CDR3 protein is CASSKAGKANYGYTF. DNA for the CDR3: TGTGCCAGCAGTAAGGCGGGGAAAGCTAACTATGGCTACACCTTC.

The rearrangement uses TRBV5-1 and TRBJ2-7; TRBD1 aligns across 9 bases. J was trimmed by 7 bases and V by 4 bases; bases with no gene match: 6. Germline values: CDR1 SGHRS, CDR2 YFSETQ. The CDR3 loop spans 13 amino acids. DNA of the CDR3: TGCGCCAGCAGCCAACAGGGGGCATGGGAGCAGTACTTC. It is translated as CASSQQGAWEQYF.

The V call is TRBV5-5, the J call TRBJ2-2, with D unclear. The CDR3 has 14 amino acids. Trimming stripped 1 base from V and 6 bases from J, with 10 bases between. Germline CDR1 is SGHKS and CDR2 is YYEKEE (reference sequence). The CDR3 protein is CASSLYVQSGELFF. In DNA form, the CDR3 reads TGTGCCAGCAGCTTGTATGTTCAGTCCGGGGAGCTGTTTTTT.

The chain uses TRBV7-8 and TRBJ1-5; D possibly corresponds to TRBD1 (6 bases). The CDR3 loop spans 16 amino acids. CDR1 is SGHVS, CDR2 FQNEAQ, per germline. Trimming removed 0 bases at V and 5 bases at J, with 14 bases between. The CDR3 DNA follows: TGTGCCAGCAGCTTAGCGGGGGGGGCAGGGGATCAGCCCCAGCATTTT. Residues: CASSLAGGAGDQPQHF.

This sequence joins TRBV7-8 and TRBJ2-7, with 10 bases identical to TRBD2. Germline assignment: CDR1 SGHVS and CDR2 FQNEAQ. Trimming removed 0 bases from V and 0 bases from J; junction bases left unmatched: 2. The CDR3 runs 16 residues. The CDR3 sequence: CASSLASSGSSYEQYF. In nucleotides, the CDR3 is TGTGCCAGCAGCTTAGCGTCTAGCGGGAGCTCCTACGAGCAGTACTTC.

The rearrangement joins TRBV12-5 to TRBJ1-6; D call uncertain. This CDR3 comprises 12 residues. Trimming pared 5 bases from V and 7 bases from J, leaving 6 bases between. Germline-derived CDR1 and CDR2 are LGHNT and FRNRAP. The CDR3 loop reads CASGGANSPLHF. In DNA, the CDR3 is TGTGCTAGTGGTGGAGCGAATTCACCCCTCCACTTT.

J is TRBJ1-1 and V is TRBV9; 7 positions match TRBD1. V dropped 3 bases and J dropped 1; count of bases not matched to a gene: 12. The CDR3 extends over 17 amino acids. Germline-derived CDR1 and CDR2 are SGDLS and YYNGEE. The CDR3 DNA reads TGTGCCAGCAGCGCCTCGGGACAGATAAATGGGAACACTGAAGCTTTCTTT. Translating gives CASSASGQINGNTEAFF.

The chain uses TRBV4-1 and TRBJ2-1; D is unresolved. The V end was cut by 0 bases, the J end by 3 bases, with 9 bases between. CDR1 MGHRA and CDR2 YSYEKL come from the germline V gene. The CDR3 spans 15 residues. CDR3: CASSQDRGVYNEQFF. The CDR3 nucleotides are TGCGCCAGCAGCCAAGATCGAGGCGTCTACAATGAGCAGTTCTTC.

This clone has more than one count but fewer than ten. The CDR3 nucleotides read TGTGCCAGTAGGCTAAGCGGGGATACGCAGTATTTT. It translates to CASRLSGDTQYF. This chain connects TRBV19 to TRBJ2-3; TRBD2 might be the D (6 bases). From germline, CDR1 is LNHDA and CDR2 SQIVND (reference sequence). The CDR3 is 12 amino acids. With 6 bases removed from V and 6 bases from J, the gap between germline ends came to 10 bases.

V usage is TRBV7-2 and J usage is TRBJ1-3; D not resolved. V was cut by 2 bases and J by 4 bases, with 12 bases left in between. The V gene's germline CDR1 is SGHTA and CDR2 FQGNSA. CDR3 length: 15 residues. Written as DNA, the CDR3 is TGTGCCAGCAGCTTACAGGTCGGCAGGGGAAACACCATATATTTT. Amino acids: CASSLQVGRGNTIYF.

This clone appeared a single time. At one boundary the junction diverges from the germline segment, which might be a read error. The chain recombines TRBV7-7 with TRBJ2-5; D remains ambiguous. Germline V CDR1 and CDR2: SSHAT, FNYEAQ (reference sequence). This CDR3 has 11 residues. This CDR3 reads CASSLGSTQYF. The CDR3 DNA sequence: TGTGCTAGCAGCTTAGGTTCTACCCAGTACTTC.

The rearrangement uses TRBV6-5 and TRBJ2-3; 10 nucleotides line up with TRBD2. This CDR3 has 15 residues. Germline V gene lookup returns CDR1 MNHEY and CDR2 SVGAGI. The V gene end was trimmed by 6 bases and the J gene end by 2 bases; junction bases not matched to a gene: 5. The CDR3 DNA reads as TGTGCCAGCAGCCGACTAGCGGGTACCACAGATACGCAGTATTTT. This encodes CASSRLAGTTDTQYF.

In this sample, this clone turned up a few times. The chain uses TRBV25-1 and TRBJ2-1; TRBD1 agrees at 10 bases. Germline V lookup: CDR1 MGHDK, CDR2 SYGVNS. CDR3 size: 17 residues. The ends lost 5 bases at V and 9 bases at J; junction bases unmatched: 16. CDR3 DNA sequence: TGTGCCAGCAGTAGCCGCCTTCCGGGACAGGGGTTAGGTGAGCAGTTCTTC. Its protein is CASSSRLPGQGLGEQFF. The variable domain in full, with the rest retrieved from reference TRBV25-1 and TRBJ2-1, is EADIYQTPRYLVIGTGKKITLECSQTMGHDKMYWYQQDPGMELHLIHYSYGVNSTEKGDLSSESTVSRIRTEHFPLTLESARPSHTSQYLCASSSRLPGQGLGEQFFGPGTRLTVL.

The V gene is TRBV2, the J gene TRBJ2-2; maybe TRBD2 (6 bases). The germline gives CDR1 SNHLY, CDR2 FYNNEI. The CDR3 consists of 15 residues. The V end lost 6 bases, the J end lost 1 base, and 12 bases lay between the germline ends. The CDR3 is CASSRIGGNTGELFF. In DNA form, the CDR3 reads TGTGCCAGCAGCCGGATCGGGGGGAACACCGGGGAGCTGTTTTTT.

The chain links TRBV6-4 to TRBJ2-1; TRBD2 matches at 10 bases. The germline gives CDR1 MRHNA, CDR2 SNTAGT. The CDR3 spans 15 residues. The ends lost 6 bases at V and 4 bases at J; junction bases unmatched: 6. CDR3 sequence reads: CASRSLAGEYNEQFF. The CDR3 nucleotides read TGTGCCAGCAGGAGTCTAGCGGGAGAATACAATGAGCAGTTCTTC.

The rearrangement links TRBV18 to TRBJ1-5; 7 bases fit TRBD1. V trimming: 3 bases; J trimming: 0 bases; junction bases outside the gene matches: 8. The CDR3 spans 17 residues. Germline CDR1 reads KGHSH; CDR2 reads LQKENI. The DNA of the CDR3 is TGTGCCAGCTCACCTCGGGACAGCGGATATAGCAATCAGCCCCAGCATTTT. This codes for CASSPRDSGYSNQPQHF.

The chain links TRBV4-2 to TRBJ2-1; D might be TRBD2 (6 bases). V was shortened by 3 bases and J by 4 bases, with 16 bases between the two germline ends. Germline V gene lookup returns CDR1 LGHNA and CDR2 YNFKEQ. This CDR3 is built from 16 residues. The CDR3 loop is CASSQGGLRYYNEQFF. For the CDR3, the DNA is TGTGCCAGCAGCCAGGGGGGACTGAGATATTACAATGAGCAGTTCTTC.

The chain has TRBV19 and TRBJ1-5, with TRBD1 as a possible D gene (5 bases). CDR1 and CDR2 from the germline V gene are LNHDA and SQIVND (reference sequence). Trimming removed 5 bases at V and 2 bases at J, with 13 bases between. This CDR3 comprises 15 residues. In nucleotides, the CDR3 is TGTGCCAGTAGTGACTTCAGGGTGGGCAATCAGCCCCAGCATTTT. Translated: CASSDFRVGNQPQHF. The entire variable domain, with the rest obtained from reference TRBV19 and TRBJ1-5, is as follows: DGGITQSPKYLFRKEGQNVTLSCEQNLNHDAMYWYRQDPGQGLRLIYYSQIVNDFQKGDIAEGYSVSREKKESFPLTVTSAQKNPTAFYLCASSDFRVGNQPQHFGDGTRLSIL.

J is TRBJ2-5 and V is TRBV5-1; 7 bases fit TRBD2. The CDR3 extends over 16 amino acids. The trim removed 0 bases at V and 0 bases at J, leaving 5 bases unmatched. The V gene's germline CDR1 is SGHRS and CDR2 YFSETQ. The CDR3 is CASSLGDSGYQETQYF. CDR3 bases: TGCGCCAGCAGCTTGGGTGATAGCGGGTACCAAGAGACCCAGTACTTC.

Remarks on this clone: A junction boundary mismatches the germline segment, possibly from a read error. The rearrangement links TRBV7-7 to TRBJ2-2; 10 bases agree with TRBD2. From germline, CDR1 is SSHAT and CDR2 FNYEAQ (reference sequence). The CDR3 runs to 15 residues. The CDR3 protein is CASSKTSGPTGELFF. DNA of the CDR3: TGTGCTAGCAGCAAGACTAGCGGGCCTACCGGGGAGCTGTTTTTT.

This clone was picked up one time. The V gene is TRBV5-6, the J gene TRBJ2-5; D not resolved. The CDR3 has 14 residues. The germline V gene encodes CDR1 SGHDT and CDR2 YYEEEE. Trimming took 2 bases from V and 5 from J, leaving 13 bases between them. CDR3: CASSFFPQMETQYF. In DNA form, the CDR3 reads TGTGCCAGCAGCTTTTTCCCACAGATGGAGACCCAGTACTTC.

In DNA form, the CDR3 reads TGTGCCAGCAGTCGAGTAGCGGGACCTGGGGTCCAGTTCTTC. As protein: CASSRVAGPGVQFF. The J gene is TRBJ2-1, the V gene TRBV27; 8 nucleotides align to TRBD2. The CDR3 consists of 14 residues. From germline, CDR1 is MNHEY and CDR2 SMNVEV (reference sequence). V was pared by 5 bases and J by 13 bases, with 13 bases of the junction left unmatched.

The chain joins TRBV28 to TRBJ2-7, with 7 nucleotides matching TRBD1. V shed 5 bases and J 4 bases; nucleotides not matched to a gene: 8. Germline lookup yields CDR1 MDHEN and CDR2 SYDVKM. The CDR3 consists of 14 residues. The CDR3 spells CASSDRQGRYEQYF. The DNA of the CDR3 is TGTGCCAGCAGTGACCGACAGGGTAGATACGAGCAGTACTTC.